This T cell receptor (beta chain) is from a study of blood T cell repertoires in COVID-19. Germline trimming cut 2 bases from V and 2 bases from J; bases unmatched to any gene: 6. This CDR3 is 16 amino acids long. Germline CDR1 and CDR2: SGHTA and FQGNSA. Data came from immunoSEQ multiplex PCR; TCRdb stores just in-frame clones and leaves some out. Of 98,000 or so clones listed, about 91% are singletons. The chain has TRBV7-2 and TRBJ2-5, with 9 bases that match TRBD1. The source of this sequence is a human donor in a cohort sampled during active COVID-19. Material: peripheral blood. CDR3 nucleotide sequence: TGTGCCAGCAGCTTATGGGGACAGGGCCTTCAAGAGACCCAGTACTTC. It translates to CASSLWGQGLQETQYF.